The rows below give T cell receptor beta chains drawn from one sample of a study of cytomegalovirus exposure and HLA in healthy donors. Method: immunoSEQ multiplex PCR; TCRdb's copy keeps in-frame clones and lacks some. The repertoire holds around 97,000 clones, with around 67% as singletons. Sequenced sample: PBMCs. The receptors were gathered from a woman in her forties or fifties in good health and CMV-seronegative. Both conserved end residues are part of each CDR3. The order of the fields is J gene, clone size, D gene, V gene, CDR3 DNA, CDR3 protein. The D gene is left open where the match is weak. Clone size is not always given. Where it is, it says once, few, many or a class for expanded clones.

TRBJ1-4	NA	TRBD1	TRBV2	TGTGCCAGCAGTCCTGACAGGGGGGATGAAAAACTGTTTTTT	CASSPDRGDEKLFF
TRBJ2-3	NA	NA	TRBV4-1	TGCGCCAGCAGCCAACCAACAGATACGCAGTATTTT	CASSQPTDTQYF
TRBJ2-1	few	NA	TRBV19	TGTGCCAGTAGTATAGCCGCTAGCGTACCTTACAATGAGCAGTTCTTC	CASSIAASVPYNEQFF
TRBJ2-7	few	TRBD1	TRBV2	TGTGCCAGCAGTGAACGCGCCCTAGCCTTATACAGGGGGATAACCTACGAGCAGTACTTC	CASSERALALYRGITYEQYF
TRBJ2-5	NA	TRBD2	TRBV5-4	TGTGCCAGCAGCTTGCGACTAGCGGGCCCTTTCCAAGAGACCCAGTACTTC	CASSLRLAGPFQETQYF
TRBJ2-1	NA	TRBD1	TRBV4-1	TGCGCCAGCAGCCTCGCGCCGGGACAGGGGACCAATGAGCAGTTCTTC	CASSLAPGQGTNEQFF
TRBJ1-2	NA	NA	TRBV11-2	TGTGCCAGCAGCTCCGACCTGTTGCGCGGGGGCTACACCTTC	CASSSDLLRGGYTF
TRBJ2-7	NA	NA	TRBV25-1	TGTGCCAGCAGTCACACATACGAGCAGTACTTC	CASSHTYEQYF
TRBJ2-5	NA	TRBD2	TRBV5-1	TGCGCCAGCAGCTTTACTAGCGGGACGGGTGAGACCCAGTACTTC	CASSFTSGTGETQYF
TRBJ2-3	NA	NA	TRBV11-3	TGTGCCAGCAGCTTAGACCTCCAGGGGGATACGCAGTATTTT	CASSLDLQGDTQYF
TRBJ2-2	NA	NA	TRBV10-3	TGTGCCATCAGTGAGCAAAACAGGGAAACCGGGGAGCTGTTTTTT	CAISEQNRETGELFF
TRBJ1-4	once	TRBD1	TRBV19	TGTGCCAGTAGTCCTGCGGACAGGGAGGATGAAAAACTGTTTTTT	CASSPADREDEKLFF
TRBJ2-7	NA	TRBD1	TRBV27	TGTGCCAGCAGTGCGACAGGGCTGGGCTCCTACGAGCAGTACTTC	CASSATGLGSYEQYF
TRBJ1-6	NA	TRBD1	TRBV27	TGTGCCAGCACCCGGGACAGGGGGCTTAATTCACCCCTCCACTTT	CASTRDRGLNSPLHF
TRBJ2-7	NA	NA	TRBV4-3	TGCGCCAGCAGCCCCACGCTAGCGTACGAGCAGTACTTC	CASSPTLAYEQYF
TRBJ1-2	NA	TRBD1	TRBV6-5	TGTGCCAGCAGTTACGGAACAGGGGGCCACTATGGCTACACCTTC	CASSYGTGGHYGYTF
TRBJ1-3	NA	TRBD1	TRBV6-5	TGTGCCAGCAGTTACGACAGGGGAAGAGGAAACACCATATATTTT	CASSYDRGRGNTIYF
TRBJ1-2	few	TRBD1	TRBV5-4	TGTGCCAGCAGCTTGGTTCACAGGGGCTATGGCTACACCTTC	CASSLVHRGYGYTF
TRBJ1-3	NA	NA	TRBV5-1	TGCGCCAGCAGCTTGGATGGGGAGGAGAGAAACACCATATATTTT	CASSLDGEERNTIYF
TRBJ1-2	NA	NA	TRBV19	TGTGCCAGTAGTCGCCTAGTTTATGGCTACACCTTC	CASSRLVYGYTF
TRBJ1-2	NA	NA	TRBV27	TGTGCCAGCAGTTTACCCACTACCCAGGGTATCTGGGCTAACTATGGCTACACCTTC	CASSLPTTQGIWANYGYTF
TRBJ2-5	NA	NA	TRBV28	TGTGCCAGCAGTGGACTATGGGTTGTAGAGACCCAGTACTTC	CASSGLWVVETQYF
TRBJ1-2	few	NA	TRBV7-2	TGTGCCAGCAGCCCCCTTCGGGCGGGGGGGGATGGCTACACCTTC	CASSPLRAGGDGYTF
TRBJ2-7	NA	NA	TRBV10-3	TGTGCCATCAGCGGTCAGGGGAGGGACGAGCAGTACTTC	CAISGQGRDEQYF
TRBJ2-3	NA	NA	TRBV21-1	TGTGCCAGCAGCGCCCTCAGAAAGACAGCCCAGACCACAGATACGCAGTATTTT	CASSALRKTAQTTDTQYF
TRBJ2-3	once	TRBD2	TRBV7-8	TGTGCCAGCAGCTGGACTAGCGGATACACAGATACGCAGTATTTT	CASSWTSGYTDTQYF
TRBJ2-6	NA	NA	TRBV6-1	TGTGCCAGCAGTGTAGGACAGCTCTACTCTGGGGCCAACGTCCTGACTTTC	CASSVGQLYSGANVLTF
TRBJ1-3	few	TRBD1	TRBV7-9	TGTGCCAGCAGCCTACAGGGGGATTCTGGAAACACCATATATTTT	CASSLQGDSGNTIYF
TRBJ2-5	NA	NA	TRBV9	TGTGCCAGCAGCGTAGGGCTAGAATGGACCTCCGGGGAAGAGACCCAGTACTTC	CASSVGLEWTSGEETQYF
TRBJ2-1	once	TRBD1	TRBV28	TGTGCCAGCAGTTTATTAACCGGGACAGGGAAATTGTTCTTC	CASSLLTGTGKLFF
TRBJ2-1	NA	TRBD2	TRBV4-1	TGCGCCAGCAGCCAAGACCTCAGGGCGGGAGGGGTAAATGAGCAGTTCTTC	CASSQDLRAGGVNEQFF
TRBJ2-7	few	NA	TRBV7-9	TGTGCCAGCAGCTACCCGGACAGCTACGAGCAGTACTTC	CASSYPDSYEQYF
TRBJ2-5	NA	TRBD2	TRBV27	TGTGCCAGCAGCTGGTCGGGGGGGCGCGGGGAGACCCAGTACTTC	CASSWSGGRGETQYF
TRBJ1-3	NA	NA	TRBV7-2	TGTGCCAGCAGCTCGGTAAATGGAAACACCATATATTTT	CASSSVNGNTIYF
TRBJ2-3	NA	NA	TRBV30	TGTGCCTGGAGTGTATCCGGGGCGCAGTATTTT	CAWSVSGAQYF
TRBJ2-5	few	NA	TRBV6-5	TGTGCCAGCAGGGAATGGGGGGAGCAGTACTTC	CASREWGEQYF
TRBJ1-2	few	NA	TRBV2	TGTGCCAGCACGCGGGGGGGATGGTTCTACACCTTC	CASTRGGWFYTF
TRBJ1-1	NA	NA	TRBV6-5	TGTGCCAGCAGTTACGGGAGGTTCTTTCTAGCTTTCTTT	CASSYGRFFLAFF
TRBJ2-1	NA	TRBD2	TRBV5-6	TGTGCCAGCAGCCCCCACCCCGGGACTAGGTACAATGAGCAGTTCTTC	CASSPHPGTRYNEQFF
TRBJ1-2	NA	NA	TRBV5-1	TGCGCCAGCAGTACGACTGGGTCTAACTATGGCTACACCTTC	CASSTTGSNYGYTF
TRBJ1-1	NA	TRBD1	TRBV6-1	TGTGCCAGCAAAAATCCGGGACAGAAGAACACTGAAGCTTTCTTT	CASKNPGQKNTEAFF
TRBJ1-1	once	NA	TRBV6-5	TGTGCCAGCAGTTACTCGGCGGGAGGGGGGGATAGGGCTTTCTTT	CASSYSAGGGDRAFF
TRBJ2-1	NA	TRBD2	TRBV13	TGTGCCAGCAGCTTACGGGGGGGCTACAATGAGCAGTTCTTC	CASSLRGGYNEQFF
TRBJ2-5	NA	TRBD1	TRBV6-1	TGTGCCAGCAGTGAATCACAGGGGGCCCAGACCCAGTACTTC	CASSESQGAQTQYF
TRBJ2-5	NA	NA	TRBV6-5	TGTGCCAGCAGGCGGATCCGAAGTTCCCAAGAGACCCAGTACTTC	CASRRIRSSQETQYF
TRBJ2-7	NA	NA	TRBV10-3	TGTGCCATCACCGACCTGGGCGGACAGACCTACGAGCAGTACTTC	CAITDLGGQTYEQYF
TRBJ1-1	NA	TRBD1	TRBV2	TGTGCCACCGTCGATGGAGCAGGGGGCCCTTTGGTATACACTGAAGCTTTCTTT	CATVDGAGGPLVYTEAFF
TRBJ2-1	NA	NA	TRBV6-6	TGTGCCAGCAGTCCCCGGTTCCTCTCCGAGCACAATGAGCAGTTCTTC	CASSPRFLSEHNEQFF
TRBJ1-2	once	TRBD1	TRBV7-8	TGTGCCGGCAGCTTATATGGTTCTGGACAGGGCGAGTATGGCTACACCTTC	CAGSLYGSGQGEYGYTF
TRBJ2-7	NA	TRBD2	TRBV7-2	TGTGCCAGCAGCCCCAGTGGACTAGCGGGTCTGGGGTACGAGCAGTACTTC	CASSPSGLAGLGYEQYF
TRBJ2-3	few	NA	TRBV27	TGTGCCAGCAGTCCAGATACAGATACGCAGTATTTT	CASSPDTDTQYF
TRBJ2-7	NA	TRBD1	TRBV23-1	TGCGCCAGCAGTCACGGACAGGGCCTCTACGAGCAGTACTTC	CASSHGQGLYEQYF
TRBJ2-1	NA	TRBD2	TRBV5-4	TGTGCCAGCAGCCTGCGACTAGCGGGGGGGCGGGATGAGCAGTTCTTC	CASSLRLAGGRDEQFF
TRBJ1-2	once	NA	TRBV4-3	TGCGCCAGCAGCCACAGGTCTCTTTCCGGCTACACCTTC	CASSHRSLSGYTF
TRBJ2-3	few	NA	TRBV4-3	TGCGCCAGCAGCCAAGAAGTAACCCAGCGGTTGGATACGCAGTATTTT	CASSQEVTQRLDTQYF